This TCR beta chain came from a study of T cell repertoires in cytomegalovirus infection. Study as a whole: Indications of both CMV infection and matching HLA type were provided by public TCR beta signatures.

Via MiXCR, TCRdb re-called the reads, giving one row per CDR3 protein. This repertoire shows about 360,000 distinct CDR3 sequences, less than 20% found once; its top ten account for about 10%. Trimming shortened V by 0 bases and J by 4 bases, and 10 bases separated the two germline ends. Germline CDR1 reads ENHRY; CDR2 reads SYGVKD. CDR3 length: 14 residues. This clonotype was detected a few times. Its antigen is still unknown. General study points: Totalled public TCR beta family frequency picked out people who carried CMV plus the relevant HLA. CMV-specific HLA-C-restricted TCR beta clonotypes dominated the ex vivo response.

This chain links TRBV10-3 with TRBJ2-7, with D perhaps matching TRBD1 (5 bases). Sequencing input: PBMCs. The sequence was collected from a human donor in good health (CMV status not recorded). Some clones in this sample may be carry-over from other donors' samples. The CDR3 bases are TGTGCCATCAGTGAGTCAGGACACTTATACGAGCAGTACTTC. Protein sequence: CAISESGHLYEQYF.